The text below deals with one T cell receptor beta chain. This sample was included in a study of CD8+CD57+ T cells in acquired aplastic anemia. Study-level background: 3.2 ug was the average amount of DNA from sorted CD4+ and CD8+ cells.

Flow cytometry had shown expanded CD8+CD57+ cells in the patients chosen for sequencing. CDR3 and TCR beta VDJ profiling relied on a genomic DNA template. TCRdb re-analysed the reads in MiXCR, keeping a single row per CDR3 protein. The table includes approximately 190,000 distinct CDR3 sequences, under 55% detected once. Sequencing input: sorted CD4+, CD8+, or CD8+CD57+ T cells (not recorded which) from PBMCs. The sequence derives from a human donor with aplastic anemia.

The CDR3 loop reads CATLPAGTVNTEAFF. CDR3 DNA sequence: TGTGCCACCTTACCTGCCGGGACAGTGAACACTGAAGCTTTCTTT. V gene TRBV19 combines with J gene TRBJ1-1, with 7 bases aligning to TRBD1. J was trimmed by 0 bases and V by 10 bases; bases with no gene match: 11. There are 15 residues in the CDR3. Germline CDR1 is LNHDA and CDR2 is SQIVND (reference sequence).